Reported below is one T cell receptor beta chain. Its target is not known. This sample stems from a study of shared clonotypes between healthy human individuals. Study-level background: Participating donors consisted of a couple of women and three men aged 18 to 49. Study-wide results and limits: Tissue TCR repertoires likely differ from these blood-only repertoires.

Each donor was a Caucasian adult residing in Nashville, Tennessee. The CDR3 is made up of 13 amino acids. Trimming stripped 7 bases from V and 3 bases from J, with 13 bases between. Germline V gene data show CDR1 as SGHRS and CDR2 as YFSETQ. The run depth of the assay was deep. Measured with immunoSEQ multiplex PCR; TCRdb has only the in-frame clones, and not every one. The table lists 450,000 to 500,000 clones, about 78% of them singletons. Material: PBMCs. The TCR was taken from a woman aged 40-49 years in good health. Some clones in this sample may be carry-over from other donors' samples. V gene TRBV5-1 combines with J gene TRBJ1-1; D gene unclear. The CDR3 bases are TGCGCCAGCGGACCCCGCGGGGACACTGAAGCTTTCTTT. It codes for CASGPRGDTEAFF.